This TCR beta chain stems from a study of blood T cell repertoires in COVID-19. Turning to the study itself: Whether acute or convalescent, the COVID-19 samples came from the United States, Italy and Spain. From T cells, B-cell-depleted T cells, or PBMCs came the material, which was cDNA or gDNA.

In the authors' methods: For nucleated cells, counts were estimated from reference gene primer amplification. Clones were read by immunoSEQ multiplex PCR, and TCRdb kept only the in-frame ones, dropping some. Clonal size and the V and J genes are those of that table, whereas D and trimming came from the DNA. The data contain about 120,000 clones, over 70% of them singletons. Trimming took off 4 bases at V and 4 bases at J, with 11 bases between the two ends. This CDR3 comprises 15 residues. Germline values: CDR1 MGHRA, CDR2 YSYEKL. Specimen: peripheral blood. V gene TRBV4-1 combines with J gene TRBJ1-6; TRBD1 is a possible D gene (5 bases). This receptor was identified in a man aged 65 to 85 with acute or convalescent COVID-19. This CDR3 reads CASSRATVYNSPLHF. Written as DNA, the CDR3 is TGCGCCAGCAGCCGAGCGACAGTTTATAATTCACCCCTCCACTTT.